This T cell receptor (beta chain) was obtained from a study of T cell responses to AZD1222 COVID-19 vaccine (dated by TCRdb to the early 2020s). Notes on the research overall: Because spike-specific TCR depth and breadth did not differ between the two schedules, AZD1222 recipients who got a second dose at roughly 4 weeks were pooled with those who got a second dose at roughly 12 weeks. TCR sequencing was performed for about 250 trial participants, of whom around 210 were given two doses of AZD1222 and approximately 25 were given two doses of MenACWY control vaccine. Enrollment into the trials was organized by age into subgroups of 18-55, 56-69 and 70-plus years, and those subgroups contained roughly 140, 27 and 60 TCR-sequenced participants, respectively. Study-level results and caveats: Because no day 14 peak-response samples were available, repertoires were characterized only after the peak T cell response. Conclusions about previously exposed vaccinees are limited, since just six or seven AZD1222 recipients were seropositive for SARS-CoV-2 at baseline. Participants were mostly white British and included more females than males, and it was suggested by the authors that clonal diversity may have been underestimated. The whole spike protein was spanned by vaccine-associated CD4 TCRs, and dominant responses were seen in regions 160-218 and 743-854. A significant rise in spike-specific TCR breadth and depth was observed after two AZD1222 doses relative to day 0 and relative to MenACWY recipients. The 56-69-year group was small, and its depth increase did not reach significance, likely because of low power. Reportedly, close to half of the unique spike-specific TCRs recognized epitopes lying outside the regions that are mutated in the B.1.351 and B.1.1.7 variants.

V is clipped by 7 bases and J by 5 bases, and the sequence between their germline boundaries is 14 bases long. Per the germline V gene, SNHLY is the CDR1 and FYNNEI is the CDR2. The cysteine opens and the phenylalanine closes a CDR3 of 13 amino acids. Of the read, only the CDR3 DNA is kept; its 39 bases are in frame from base 1. This sample's time point label indicates: baseline before first vaccination. Samples from vaccinated people were obtained from the UK trials COV001 and COV002, which included a single-blind randomized controlled phase 2/3 trial of AZD1222 (ChAdOx1 nCoV-19) in healthy adults. Trial participant PBMC samples were collected at day 0 and day 28 after the second dose for TCRbeta chain sequencing. Notes on this clone: What antigen it recognizes has not been identified. Per-base qualities were not stored, and no clone one base away is much larger.

The CDR3 regions of human TCRbeta chains were subjected to immunosequencing. Concerning the study's data processing: TCRs in the repertoires were matched against a reference library of SARS-CoV-2-specific TCRs that had been generated with the MIRA antigen-specificity platform. Breadth meant the fraction of unique TCRs that were SARS-CoV-2-associated, whereas depth meant the fraction of total T cells that were SARS-CoV-2-associated. Each spike-specific TCR was assigned to its reactive spike region and to a CD4 or CD8 class using the MIRA data. Log10-transformed breadth and depth values were compared by one-way ANOVA with Sidak's multiple comparisons tests. This is the immuneACCESS table as TCRdb keeps it, with only in-frame sequences that have V and J called. A part of the clones is gone; compared with another copy, unresolved V genes explain less than half, and the rest is unexplained. V, J and clone size are those of that table, while D and trimming were read from the DNA. In this sample the table shows 110,000 to 150,000 clones, about nine tenths of which occur a single time. In total, the top ten clones hold over 1.5% of the sample.

The source was peripheral blood, collected on day 0 of AZD1222 vaccination. The chain uses TRBV2 and TRBJ1-1; tentative D gene TRBD1, with 5 bases matching. This sequence was found in an adult in good health. The DNA is TGTGCCAGCACCTGGGGCCTAAGTACTGAAGCTTTCTTT. The encoded protein is CASTWGLSTEAFF.